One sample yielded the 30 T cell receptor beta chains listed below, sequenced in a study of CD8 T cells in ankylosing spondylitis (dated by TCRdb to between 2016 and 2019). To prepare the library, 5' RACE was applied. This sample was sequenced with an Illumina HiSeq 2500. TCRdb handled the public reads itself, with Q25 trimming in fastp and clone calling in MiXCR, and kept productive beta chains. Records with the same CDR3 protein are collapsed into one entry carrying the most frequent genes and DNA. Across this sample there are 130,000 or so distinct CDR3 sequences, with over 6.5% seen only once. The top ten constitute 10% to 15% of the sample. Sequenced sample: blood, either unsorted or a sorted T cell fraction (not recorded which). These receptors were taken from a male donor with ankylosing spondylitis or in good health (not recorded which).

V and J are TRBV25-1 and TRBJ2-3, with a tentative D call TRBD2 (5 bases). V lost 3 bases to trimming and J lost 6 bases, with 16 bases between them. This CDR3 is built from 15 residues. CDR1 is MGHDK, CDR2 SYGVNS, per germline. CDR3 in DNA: TGTGCCAGCAGTGAGCCCCACGGGGTTCGTGATACGCAGTATTTT. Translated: CASSEPHGVRDTQYF. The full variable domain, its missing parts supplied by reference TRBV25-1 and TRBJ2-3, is EADIYQTPRYLVIGTGKKITLECSQTMGHDKMYWYQQDPGMELHLIHYSYGVNSTEKGDLSSESTVSRIRTEHFPLTLESARPSHTSQYLCASSEPHGVRDTQYFGPGTRLTVL.

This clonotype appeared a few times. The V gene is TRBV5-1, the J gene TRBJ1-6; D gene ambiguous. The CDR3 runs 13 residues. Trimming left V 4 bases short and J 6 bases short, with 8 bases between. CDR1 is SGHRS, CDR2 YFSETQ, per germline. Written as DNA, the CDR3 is TGCGCCAGCAGCGAGGGCGCTAATTCACCCCTCCACTTT. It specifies CASSEGANSPLHF.

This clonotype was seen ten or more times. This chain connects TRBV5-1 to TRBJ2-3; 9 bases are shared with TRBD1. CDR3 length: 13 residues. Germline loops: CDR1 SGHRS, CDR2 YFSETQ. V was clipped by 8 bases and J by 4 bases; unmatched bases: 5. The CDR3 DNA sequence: TGCGCCAGTCGGACAGGGGTTTCAGATACGCAGTATTTT. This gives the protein CASRTGVSDTQYF. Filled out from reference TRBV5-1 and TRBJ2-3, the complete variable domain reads KAGVTQTPRYLIKTRGQQVTLSCSPISGHRSVSWYQQTPGQGLQFLFEYFSETQRNKGNFPGRFSGRQFSNSRSEMNVSTLELGDSALYLCASRTGVSDTQYFGPGTRLTVL.

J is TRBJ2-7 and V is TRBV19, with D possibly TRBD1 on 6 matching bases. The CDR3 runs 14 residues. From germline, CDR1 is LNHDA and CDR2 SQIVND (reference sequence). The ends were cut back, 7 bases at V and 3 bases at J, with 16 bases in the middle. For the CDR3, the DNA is TGTGCCAGTAAGGGAAATCAAGGGGGCTACGAGCAGTACTTC. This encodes CASKGNQGGYEQYF.

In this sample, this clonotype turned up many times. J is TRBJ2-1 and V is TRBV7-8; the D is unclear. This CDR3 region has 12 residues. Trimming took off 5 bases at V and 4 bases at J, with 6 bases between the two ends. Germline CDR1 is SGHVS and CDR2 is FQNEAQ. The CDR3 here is CASSGVYNEQFF. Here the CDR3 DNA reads TGTGCCAGCAGCGGAGTATACAATGAGCAGTTCTTC.

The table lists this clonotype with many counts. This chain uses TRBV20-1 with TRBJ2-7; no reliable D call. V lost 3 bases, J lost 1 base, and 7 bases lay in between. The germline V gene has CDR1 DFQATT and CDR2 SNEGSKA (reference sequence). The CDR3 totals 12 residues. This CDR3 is CSASYTSYEQYF. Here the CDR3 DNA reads TGCAGTGCTAGCTACACGTCCTACGAGCAGTACTTC.

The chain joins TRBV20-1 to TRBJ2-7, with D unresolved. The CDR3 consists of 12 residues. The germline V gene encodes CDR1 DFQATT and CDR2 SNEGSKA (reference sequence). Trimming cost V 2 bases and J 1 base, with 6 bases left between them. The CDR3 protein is CSARYKSYEQYF. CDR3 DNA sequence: TGCAGTGCTAGATACAAATCCTACGAGCAGTACTTC.

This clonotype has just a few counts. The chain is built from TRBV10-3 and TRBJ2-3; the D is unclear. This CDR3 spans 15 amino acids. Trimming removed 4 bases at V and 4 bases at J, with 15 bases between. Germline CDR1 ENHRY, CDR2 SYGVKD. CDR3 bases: TGTGCCATCAGTGCCCCCCTGGTCGGGCCAGATACGCAGTATTTT. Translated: CAISAPLVGPDTQYF.

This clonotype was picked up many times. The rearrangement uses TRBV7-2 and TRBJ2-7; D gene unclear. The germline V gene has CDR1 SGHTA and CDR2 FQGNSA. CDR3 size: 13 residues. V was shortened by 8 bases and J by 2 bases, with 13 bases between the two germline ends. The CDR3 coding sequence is TGTGCCAGCGCCCGCGGAAGGGCCTACGAGCAGTACTTC. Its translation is CASARGRAYEQYF.

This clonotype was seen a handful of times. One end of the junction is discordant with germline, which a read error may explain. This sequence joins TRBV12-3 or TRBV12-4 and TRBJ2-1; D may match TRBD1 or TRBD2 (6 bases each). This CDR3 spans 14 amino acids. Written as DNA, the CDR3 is TGTGCCAGCGCTCGGGGGACGGACAGCCCGAGCCAGCTCTTC. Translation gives CASARGTDSPSQLF.

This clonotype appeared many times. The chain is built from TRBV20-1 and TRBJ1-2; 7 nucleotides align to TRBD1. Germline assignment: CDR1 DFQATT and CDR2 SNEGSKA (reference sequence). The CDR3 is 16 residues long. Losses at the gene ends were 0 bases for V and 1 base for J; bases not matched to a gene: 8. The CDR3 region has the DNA TGCAGTGCTAGAGATCTCGCCAGGGGGTATAACTATGGCTACACCTTC. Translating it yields CSARDLARGYNYGYTF.

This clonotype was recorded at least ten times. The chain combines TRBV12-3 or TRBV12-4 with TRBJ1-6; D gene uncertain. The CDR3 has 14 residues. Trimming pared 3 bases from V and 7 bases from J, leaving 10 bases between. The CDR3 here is CASSFNRKNSPLHF. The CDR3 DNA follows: TGTGCCAGCAGTTTCAACAGAAAAAATTCACCCCTCCACTTT.

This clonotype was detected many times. CDR3: CASSLEGSSGGRLSTDTQYF. The CDR3 DNA reads TGCGCCAGCAGCTTGGAAGGGTCCAGCGGGGGGCGTCTGAGCACAGATACGCAGTATTTT. V gene TRBV5-1 combines with J gene TRBJ2-3; the match to TRBD2 covers 9 bases. V lost 0 bases and J lost 0; bases outside the gene matches: 14. The CDR3 spans 20 residues. Germline CDR1 is SGHRS and CDR2 is YFSETQ.

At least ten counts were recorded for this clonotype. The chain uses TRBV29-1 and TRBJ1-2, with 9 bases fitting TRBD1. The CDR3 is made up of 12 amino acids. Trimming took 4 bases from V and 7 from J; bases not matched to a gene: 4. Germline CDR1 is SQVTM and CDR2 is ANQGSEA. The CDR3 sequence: CSVGDRAGGYTF. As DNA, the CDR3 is TGCAGCGTTGGGGACAGGGCCGGTGGCTACACCTTC.

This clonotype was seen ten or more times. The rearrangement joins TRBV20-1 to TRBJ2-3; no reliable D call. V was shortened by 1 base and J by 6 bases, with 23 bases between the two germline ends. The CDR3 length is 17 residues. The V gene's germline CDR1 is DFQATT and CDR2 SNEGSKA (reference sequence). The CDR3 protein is CSARVPRLGSFTDTQYF. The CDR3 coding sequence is TGCAGTGCTAGAGTCCCGAGGTTGGGGTCTTTCACTGATACGCAGTATTTT.

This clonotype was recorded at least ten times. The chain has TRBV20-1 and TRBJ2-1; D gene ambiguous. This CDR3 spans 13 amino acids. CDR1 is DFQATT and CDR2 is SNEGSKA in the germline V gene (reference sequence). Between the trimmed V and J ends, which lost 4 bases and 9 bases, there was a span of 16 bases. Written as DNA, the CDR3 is TGCAGTGCTATTCCACTCGATAGTGGTGAGCAGTTCTTC. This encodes CSAIPLDSGEQFF.

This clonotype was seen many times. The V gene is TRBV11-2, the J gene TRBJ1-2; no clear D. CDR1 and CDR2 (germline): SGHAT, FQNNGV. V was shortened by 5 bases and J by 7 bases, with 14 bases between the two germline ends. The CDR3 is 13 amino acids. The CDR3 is CASSPQAGVGYTF. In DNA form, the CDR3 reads TGTGCCAGCAGCCCGCAGGCGGGCGTTGGCTACACCTTC.

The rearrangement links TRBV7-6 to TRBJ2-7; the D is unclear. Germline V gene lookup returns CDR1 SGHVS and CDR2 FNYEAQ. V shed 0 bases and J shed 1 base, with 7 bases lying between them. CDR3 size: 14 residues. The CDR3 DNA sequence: TGTGCCAGCAGCTTAGCGAGAACTTCCTACGAGCAGTACTTC. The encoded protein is CASSLARTSYEQYF.

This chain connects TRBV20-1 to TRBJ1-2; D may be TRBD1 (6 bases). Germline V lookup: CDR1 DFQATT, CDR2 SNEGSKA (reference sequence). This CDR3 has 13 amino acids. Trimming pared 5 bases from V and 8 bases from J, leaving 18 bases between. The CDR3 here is CSADFRGAYGYTF. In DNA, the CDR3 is TGCAGTGCTGATTTTAGGGGGGCATACGGCTACACCTTC.

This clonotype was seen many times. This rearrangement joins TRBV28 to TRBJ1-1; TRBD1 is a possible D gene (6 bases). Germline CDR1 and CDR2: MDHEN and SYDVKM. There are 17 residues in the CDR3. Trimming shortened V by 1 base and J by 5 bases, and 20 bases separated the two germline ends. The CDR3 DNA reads TGTGCCAGCAGTTTATTGGGGGGGCGCGCAGTTGGGACTGAAGCTTTCTTT. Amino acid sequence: CASSLLGGRAVGTEAFF.

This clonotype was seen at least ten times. This CDR3 reads CASSLQPSYNEQFF. CDR3 coding DNA: TGCGCCAGCAGCTTGCAGCCATCCTACAATGAGCAGTTCTTC. The chain combines TRBV5-1 with TRBJ2-1, with unresolved D. The CDR3 contains 14 residues. Germline assignment: CDR1 SGHRS and CDR2 YFSETQ. Trimming removed 1 base at V and 1 base at J, with 6 bases between.

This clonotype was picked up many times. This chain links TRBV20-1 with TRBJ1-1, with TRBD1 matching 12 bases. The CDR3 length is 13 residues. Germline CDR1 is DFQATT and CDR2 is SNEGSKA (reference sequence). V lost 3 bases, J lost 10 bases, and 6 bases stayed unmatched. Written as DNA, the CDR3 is TGCAGTGCTAGGGGGGGACAGGGGGCTGGAGCTTTCTTT. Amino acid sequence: CSARGGQGAGAFF.

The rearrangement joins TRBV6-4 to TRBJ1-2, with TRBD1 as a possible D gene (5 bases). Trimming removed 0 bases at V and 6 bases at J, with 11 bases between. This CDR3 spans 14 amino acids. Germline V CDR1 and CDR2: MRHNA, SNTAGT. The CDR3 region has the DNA TGTGCCAGCAGTGACTCGAGAGGGGCCGATGGCTACACCTTC. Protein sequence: CASSDSRGADGYTF.

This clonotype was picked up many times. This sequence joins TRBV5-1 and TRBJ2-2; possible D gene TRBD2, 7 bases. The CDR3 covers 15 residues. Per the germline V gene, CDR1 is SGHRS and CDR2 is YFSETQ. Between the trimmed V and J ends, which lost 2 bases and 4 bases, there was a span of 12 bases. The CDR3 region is CASSFAGAGTGELFF. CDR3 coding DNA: TGCGCCAGCAGCTTTGCGGGGGCCGGCACCGGGGAGCTGTTTTTT.

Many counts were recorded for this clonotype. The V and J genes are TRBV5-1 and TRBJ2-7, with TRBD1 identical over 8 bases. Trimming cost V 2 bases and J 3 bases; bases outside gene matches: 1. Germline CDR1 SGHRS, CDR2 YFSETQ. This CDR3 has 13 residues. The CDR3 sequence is CASSLQGVYEQYF. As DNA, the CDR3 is TGCGCCAGCAGCTTACAGGGGGTCTACGAGCAGTACTTC.

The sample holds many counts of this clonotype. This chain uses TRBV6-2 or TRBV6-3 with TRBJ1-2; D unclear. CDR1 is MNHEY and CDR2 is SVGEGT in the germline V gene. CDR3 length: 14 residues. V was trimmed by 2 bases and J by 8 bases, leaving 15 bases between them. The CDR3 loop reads CASSYVGISGGYTF. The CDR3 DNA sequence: TGTGCCAGCAGTTACGTAGGGATCTCCGGCGGCTACACCTTC.

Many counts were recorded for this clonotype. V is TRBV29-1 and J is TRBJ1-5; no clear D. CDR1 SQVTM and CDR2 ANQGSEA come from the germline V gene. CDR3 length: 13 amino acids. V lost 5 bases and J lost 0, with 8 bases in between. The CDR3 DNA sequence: TGCAGCGTTTTGACGGGTAGCAATCAGCCCCAGCATTTT. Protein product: CSVLTGSNQPQHF.

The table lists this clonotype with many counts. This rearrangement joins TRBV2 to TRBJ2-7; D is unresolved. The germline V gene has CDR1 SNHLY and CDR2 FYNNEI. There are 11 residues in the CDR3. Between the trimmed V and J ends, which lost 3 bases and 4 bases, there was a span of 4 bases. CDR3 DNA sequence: TGTGCCAGCAGTGATACATACGAGCAGTACTTC. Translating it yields CASSDTYEQYF. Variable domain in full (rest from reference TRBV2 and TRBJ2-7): EPEVTQTPSHQVTQMGQEVILRCVPISNHLYFYWYRQILGQKVEFLVSFYNNEISEKSEIFDDQFSVERPDGSNFTLKIRSTKLEDSAMYFCASSDTYEQYFGPGTRLTVT.

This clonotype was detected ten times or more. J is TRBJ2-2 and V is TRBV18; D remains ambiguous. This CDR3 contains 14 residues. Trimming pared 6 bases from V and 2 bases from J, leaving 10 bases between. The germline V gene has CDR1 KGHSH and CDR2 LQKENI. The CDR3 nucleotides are TGTGCCAGCTCCACAGTAACTAACACCGGGGAGCTGTTTTTT. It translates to CASSTVTNTGELFF.

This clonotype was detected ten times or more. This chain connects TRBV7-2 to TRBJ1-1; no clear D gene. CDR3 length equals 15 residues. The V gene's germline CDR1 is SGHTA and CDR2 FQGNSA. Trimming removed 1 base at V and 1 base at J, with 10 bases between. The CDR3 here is CASSLVVAANTEAFF. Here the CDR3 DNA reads TGTGCCAGCAGCTTAGTAGTGGCAGCGAACACTGAAGCTTTCTTT. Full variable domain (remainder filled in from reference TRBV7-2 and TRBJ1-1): GAGVSQSPSNKVTEKGKDVELRCDPISGHTALYWYRQSLGQGLEFLIYFQGNSAPDKSGLPSDRFSAERTGGSVSTLTIQRTQQEDSAVYLCASSLVVAANTEAFFGQGTRLTVV.